One and the same sample provided the 24 T cell receptor beta chains below, sequenced in a study of monozygotic twins with inflammatory bowel disease. With the 5' RACE reads reprocessed, TCRdb shows one record per CDR3 protein and no DNA. This sample's table reports some 450,000 distinct CDR3 sequences. The sample taken for sequencing was blood. These receptors were taken from a human donor with ulcerative colitis or Crohn's disease, or a healthy co-twin of an affected twin (not recorded which).

This chain uses TRBV25-1 with TRBJ2-7; without DNA, the TCRdb call of TRBD2 cannot be checked. Germline-derived CDR1 and CDR2 are MGHDK and SYGVNS. The CDR3 consists of 14 residues. The chain's CDR3 is CASRDGGRGYEQYF.

The chain uses TRBV18 and TRBJ2-7; without DNA, the TCRdb call of TRBD1 cannot be checked. The CDR3 sequence is 14 residues long. Germline values: CDR1 KGHSH, CDR2 LQKENI. This CDR3 reads CASTGTGYTYEQYF. Based on the CDR3 plus reference TRBV18 and TRBJ2-7, the full variable domain is NAGVMQNPRHLVRRRGQEARLRCSPMKGHSHVYWYRQLPEEGLKFMVYLQKENIIDESGMPKERFSAEFPKEGPSILRIQQVVRGDSAAYFCASTGTGYTYEQYFGPGTRLTVT.

This chain uses TRBV20-1 with TRBJ1-1; TCRdb calls TRBD1, which cannot be checked without DNA. The CDR3 spans 11 residues. Germline CDR1 and CDR2: DFQATT and SNEGSKA (reference sequence). The CDR3 loop is CSARGQGRAFF.

The rearrangement joins TRBV19 to TRBJ2-3. CDR1 LNHDA and CDR2 SQIVND come from the germline V gene (reference sequence). The CDR3 runs to 16 residues. CDR3 in amino acids: CASSRTPLMSPDTQYF.

The chain is built from TRBV27 and TRBJ2-7. This CDR3 has 14 amino acids. From germline, CDR1 is MNHEY and CDR2 SMNVEV (reference sequence). The CDR3 protein is CASSLHRGSYEQYF.

V is TRBV10-3 and J is TRBJ2-7. Germline assignment: CDR1 ENHRY and CDR2 SYGVKD. The CDR3 spans 13 residues. The CDR3 reads CAISESSIYEQYF.

The rearrangement uses TRBV20-1 and TRBJ2-7; without DNA, the TCRdb call of TRBD1 cannot be checked. Per the germline V gene, CDR1 is DFQATT and CDR2 is SNEGSKA (reference sequence). CDR3 length: 14 residues. This chain's CDR3 is CSPVRTGGAYEQYF.

V and J are TRBV6-1 and TRBJ2-1; TCRdb proposes TRBD1, but this gene call is untestable without DNA. Germline-derived CDR1 and CDR2 are MNHNS and SASEGT. The CDR3 has 12 amino acids. CDR3 sequence reads: CATLTGYNEQFF.

The CDR3 here is CASSELSTTGELFF. The chain carries TRBV6-1 and TRBJ2-2. The germline gives CDR1 MNHNS, CDR2 SASEGT. The CDR3 totals 14 residues.

The V gene is TRBV4-1, the J gene TRBJ1-1. CDR3 size: 17 residues. The germline CDR1 and CDR2 sequences are MGHRA and YSYEKL. The CDR3 region is CASSQDRVETVVTEAFF.

The chain is built from TRBV28 and TRBJ2-7. The CDR3 is 11 residues long. Germline CDR1 MDHEN, CDR2 SYDVKM. CDR3 sequence reads: CASTDSYEQYF.

The rearrangement joins TRBV24-1 to TRBJ2-3; the TRBD2 assignment by TCRdb is unverifiable without DNA. The CDR3 sequence is 16 residues long. Germline assignment: CDR1 KGHDR and CDR2 SFDVKD. The chain's CDR3 is CATSDQSGRHTDTQYF.

The chain links TRBV3-1 to TRBJ2-1; TCRdb proposes TRBD2, but this gene call is untestable without DNA. The CDR3 is made up of 15 amino acids. CDR1 is LGHDT and CDR2 is YNNKEL in the germline V gene (reference sequence). This CDR3 is CASSSGLAGGNEQFF.

The rearrangement joins TRBV5-1 to TRBJ2-5; TCRdb's D call, TRBD1, is unchecked because there is no DNA. This CDR3 region has 13 residues. The V gene's germline CDR1 is SGHRS and CDR2 YFSETQ. The CDR3: CASSDRGTETQYF.

This rearrangement joins TRBV7-2 to TRBJ2-3; the TCRdb call, TRBD1, lacks DNA for checking. The CDR3 runs 17 residues. CDR1 and CDR2 (germline): SGHTA, FQGNSA. CDR3 protein: CASSPRDRAIMADTQYF.

V usage is TRBV20-1 and J usage is TRBJ2-1; the TCRdb D gene call, TRBD2, has no DNA to confirm it. The length of the CDR3 is 13 residues. Germline lookup yields CDR1 DFQATT and CDR2 SNEGSKA (reference sequence). The CDR3: CSAFSGGDREQFF.

The chain joins TRBV20-1 to TRBJ1-5; TCRdb calls TRBD1, which cannot be checked without DNA. Germline V gene sequence: CDR1 DFQATT, CDR2 SNEGSKA (reference sequence). The CDR3 covers 13 residues. The chain's CDR3 is CSVQGRGNQPQHF.

The rearrangement uses TRBV5-1 and TRBJ2-2; TCRdb's D call of TRBD1 is untestable without DNA. Germline CDR1 and CDR2: SGHRS and YFSETQ. The CDR3 runs 19 residues. CDR3: CASSFPLVPQGNWAGELFF. Full variable domain (outside the CDR3, taken from reference TRBV5-1 and TRBJ2-2): KAGVTQTPRYLIKTRGQQVTLSCSPISGHRSVSWYQQTPGQGLQFLFEYFSETQRNKGNFPGRFSGRQFSNSRSEMNVSTLELGDSALYLCASSFPLVPQGNWAGELFFGEGSRLTVL.

V and J are TRBV20-1 and TRBJ2-2; TCRdb designates TRBD1, a call that cannot be tested without DNA. There are 16 residues in the CDR3. In germline, CDR1 is DFQATT, CDR2 SNEGSKA (reference sequence). The CDR3 region is CSAAPGTLGESGELFF.

V and J are TRBV5-5 and TRBJ1-1. The CDR3 spans 12 residues. Germline CDR1 SGHKS, CDR2 YYEKEE (reference sequence). CDR3 amino acids: CASSFSDTEAFF.

The chain has TRBV12-3 or TRBV12-4 and TRBJ2-7; TCRdb outputs TRBD1, but without DNA this stays unchecked. The CDR3 extends over 13 amino acids. The CDR3 protein is CASSLLWAGEQYF.

The chain is built from TRBV10-3 and TRBJ2-2; TCRdb names TRBD2, which stays unverified in the absence of DNA. From germline, CDR1 is ENHRY and CDR2 SYGVKD. The CDR3 covers 14 residues. The CDR3 here is CAIRLGRNTGELFF.

J is TRBJ1-1 and V is TRBV19; TCRdb's D gene call, TRBD1, goes unchecked for lack of DNA. Germline CDR1 LNHDA, CDR2 SQIVND (reference sequence). The CDR3 is 14 residues long. CDR3 sequence: CASSRADRGSEAFF.

V and J are TRBV5-1 and TRBJ2-7. The CDR3 is 13 residues long. The germline V gene encodes CDR1 SGHRS and CDR2 YFSETQ. The CDR3 protein is CASSIGAYYEQYF.